The rows below give T cell receptor beta chains drawn from one sample of a study of a mutant IDH1 vaccine in newly diagnosed glioma. For these TCRs, the target antigens are not known. Here immunoSEQ multiplex PCR was the method, and the copy in TCRdb shows in-frame clones only, minus some. This table has 55,000 to 70,000 clones, around 89% appearing once. The sequenced sample was PBMCs, obtained from a glioma patient whose treatment included an IDH1 peptide vaccine. These receptors were collected from a man aged 35 to 55 with glioma. Both conserved end residues are part of each CDR3. A D gene is named only where the DNA matches it firmly. Size is stated for part of the rows, as once, few or many counts, or as a class when the clone is expanded.

abundance | j_gene | d_gene | v_gene | CDR3aa | CDR3nt
. | TRBJ2-1 | TRBD2 | TRBV19 | CASSIASTSGISGQFF | TGTGCCAGTAGTATAGCGAGCACTAGCGGGATTTCGGGGCAGTTCTTC
. | TRBJ2-7 | TRBD2 | TRBV18 | CASSPGLAGTYEQYF | TGTGCCAGCTCACCCGGACTAGCGGGCACCTACGAGCAGTACTTC
once | TRBJ1-2 | . | TRBV7-8 | CASSLMAANYGYTF | TGTGCCAGCAGCTTAATGGCGGCTAACTATGGCTACACCTTC
few | TRBJ1-1 | . | TRBV21-1 | CASSKGGGDRAEAFF | TGTGCCAGCAGCAAAGGTGGGGGGGATAGAGCTGAAGCTTTCTTT
few | TRBJ1-2 | TRBD1 | TRBV19 | CASSSDRGIGYTF | TGTGCCAGTAGTTCGGACAGGGGCATCGGCTACACCTTC
. | TRBJ2-2 | . | TRBV11-2 | CASSLASGELFF | TGTGCCAGCAGCTTAGCTTCCGGGGAGCTGTTTTTT
. | TRBJ1-1 | . | TRBV6-1 | CASKVGDMNTEAFF | TGTGCCAGCAAGGTGGGGGATATGAACACTGAAGCTTTCTTT
. | TRBJ2-6 | TRBD1 | TRBV9 | CASRDRGSGANVLTF | TGTGCCAGCAGGGACAGGGGCTCTGGGGCCAACGTCCTGACTTTC
. | TRBJ1-1 | . | TRBV10-3 | CAISAASGSNEAFF | TGTGCCATCAGTGCGGCATCGGGGTCAAATGAAGCTTTCTTT
once | TRBJ2-3 | . | TRBV5-1 | CASSPGTPTDTQYF | TGCGCCAGCAGCCCGGGCACCCCCACAGATACGCAGTATTTT
. | TRBJ2-7 | . | TRBV5-6 | CASSQNLYEQYF | TGTGCCAGCAGCCAAAACCTCTACGAGCAGTACTTC
. | TRBJ1-2 | TRBD1 | TRBV5-4 | CASSLETGGRGYTF | TGTGCCAGCAGCTTGGAGACAGGGGGTCGTGGCTACACCTTC
. | TRBJ2-5 | . | TRBV6-1 | CASSPQGPFVTQYF | TGTGCCAGCAGTCCTCAGGGCCCCTTTGTGACCCAGTACTTC
once | TRBJ2-1 | . | TRBV6-5 | CASSYSLDNEQFF | TGTGCCAGCAGTTACTCGTTGGACAATGAGCAGTTCTTC
. | TRBJ2-7 | . | TRBV11-2 | CASSPTGVYEQYF | TGTGCCAGCAGCCCAACGGGTGTTTACGAGCAGTACTTC
. | TRBJ1-2 | TRBD1 | TRBV4-3 | CASSQDFGTGAYGYTF | TGCGCCAGCAGCCAAGATTTTGGGACAGGGGCCTATGGCTACACCTTC
. | TRBJ2-1 | . | TRBV10-3 | CAAQTGNEQFF | TGTGCCGCACAAACAGGGAATGAGCAGTTCTTC
. | TRBJ1-2 | TRBD1 | TRBV18 | CASSLREGANMDGYTF | TGTGCCAGCTCATTGAGGGAGGGGGCGAATATGGACGGCTACACCTTC
. | TRBJ1-5 | . | TRBV10-3 | CAISPGMDQPQHF | TGTGCCATCAGCCCAGGTATGGATCAGCCCCAGCATTTT
. | TRBJ1-1 | . | TRBV11-1 | CASSLPRARMNTEAFF | TGTGCCAGCAGCTTACCCCGTGCCAGGATGAACACTGAAGCTTTCTTT
once | TRBJ1-1 | . | TRBV7-9 | CASRQALTLNTEAFF | TGTGCCAGCAGACAGGCCTTGACACTGAACACTGAAGCTTTCTTT
. | TRBJ1-5 | . | TRBV30 | CAWSPLVRDQPQHF | TGTGCCTGGAGCCCTTTAGTGCGGGATCAGCCCCAGCATTTT
. | TRBJ2-2 | . | TRBV29-1 | CSVKGAGGELFF | TGCAGCGTTAAAGGGGCCGGCGGGGAGCTGTTTTTT